These 23 T cell receptor beta chains came from one sample sequenced in a study of T cell changes during pregnancy in multiple sclerosis. The method was immunoSEQ multiplex PCR; TCRdb's version includes in-frame clones alone and lacks a portion of them. The sample shows tens of thousands of clones, 85% to 95% of them seen only once. This sample comprised CD4+ T cells from peripheral blood mononuclear cells, obtained before pregnancy. The receptors originated from a female donor with multiple sclerosis, enrolled in a pregnancy study.

The rearrangement links TRBV9 to TRBJ2-1, with 11 bases that match TRBD2. Germline V CDR1 and CDR2: SGDLS, YYNGEE. This CDR3 contains 15 residues. J lost 6 bases, V lost 3 bases, and 5 bases had no gene match. This CDR3 is CASSALAGGFNEQFF. The CDR3 region has the DNA TGTGCCAGCAGCGCGCTAGCGGGAGGTTTCAATGAGCAGTTCTTC.

V is TRBV6-5 and J is TRBJ2-3, with TRBD2 matching over 11 bases. CDR1 is MNHEY and CDR2 is SVGAGI in the germline V gene. CDR3 length: 15 amino acids. With V trimmed by 5 bases and J by 10 bases, 11 bases remained unmatched. This CDR3 reads CASSSRLAGSTAQYF. CDR3 nucleotides: TGTGCCAGCAGTAGCCGACTAGCGGGAAGCACCGCGCAGTATTTT.

In its sample, this clone was seen once. V and J are TRBV27 and TRBJ1-1, with D uncertain. V was cut by 6 bases and J by 1 base, with 15 bases left in between. The CDR3 is 15 residues long. Germline V gene data show CDR1 as MNHEY and CDR2 as SMNVEV (reference sequence). CDR3 DNA sequence: TGTGCCAGCAGCCGGGCAAATCGGGGGAACACTGAAGCTTTCTTT. It yields the protein CASSRANRGNTEAFF.

The J gene is TRBJ1-3, the V gene TRBV30; D unresolved. V lost 0 bases and J lost 0, with 12 bases in between. The CDR3 has 16 amino acids. Germline CDR1 reads GTSNPN; CDR2 reads SVGIG (reference sequence). The CDR3 nucleotides read TGTGCCTGGAGTGTACTCTTGTCCAACTCTGGAAACACCATATATTTT. Its translation is CAWSVLLSNSGNTIYF.

In DNA form, the CDR3 reads TGCGCCAGCAGCTCCCGGGGGGGGGCTAATGAAAAACTGTTTTTT. Its translation is CASSSRGGANEKLFF. The chain has TRBV5-1 and TRBJ1-4, with a tentative D call TRBD1 (5 bases). This CDR3 has 15 amino acids. V was shortened by 3 bases and J by 3 bases, with 12 bases between the two germline ends. Germline-derived CDR1 and CDR2 are SGHRS and YFSETQ. Full variable domain (rest looked up from reference TRBV5-1 and TRBJ1-4): KAGVTQTPRYLIKTRGQQVTLSCSPISGHRSVSWYQQTPGQGLQFLFEYFSETQRNKGNFPGRFSGRQFSNSRSEMNVSTLELGDSALYLCASSSRGGANEKLFFGSGTQLSVL.

For this clone: An end of the junction does not agree with germline; a read error may underlie this. CDR3 DNA: TGTGCCAGCAGCGTAGCTAGGGGGGGCCAACACTTC. It is translated as CASSVARGGQHF. The V and J genes are TRBV7-2 and TRBJ2-7; D is perhaps TRBD2 (7 bases). The V gene's germline CDR1 is SGHTA and CDR2 FQGNSA. The CDR3 spans 12 residues.

The chain is built from TRBV19 and TRBJ1-4; 8 bases line up with TRBD1. Trimming took 7 bases from V and 4 from J; bases not matched to a gene: 5. The CDR3 covers 14 residues. The germline CDR1 and CDR2 sequences are LNHDA and SQIVND (reference sequence). The CDR3: CASKPGQVNEKLFF. CDR3 coding DNA: TGTGCCAGTAAACCGGGACAGGTTAATGAAAAACTGTTTTTT.

V gene TRBV27 combines with J gene TRBJ1-1; D possibly corresponds to TRBD1 (6 bases). From germline, CDR1 is MNHEY and CDR2 SMNVEV (reference sequence). CDR3 length equals 15 residues. The V end lost 3 bases, the J end lost 3 bases, and 14 bases lay between the germline ends. CDR3 bases: TGTGCCAGCAGTTTCCCCACAGGGCAGGACACTGAAGCTTTCTTT. Encoded protein: CASSFPTGQDTEAFF.

V usage is TRBV11-2 and J usage is TRBJ2-7, with D tentatively TRBD1 (7 bases). V lost 0 bases and J 5 bases, leaving 14 bases between the germline ends. CDR1 and CDR2 from the germline V gene are SGHAT and FQNNGV. The CDR3 consists of 15 residues. DNA for the CDR3: TGTGCCAGCAGCTTAGATGTACAGGGGAGGCACGAGCAGTACTTC. It codes for CASSLDVQGRHEQYF. Drawing the rest from reference TRBV11-2 and TRBJ2-7, the complete variable domain is EAGVAQSPRYKIIEKRQSVAFWCNPISGHATLYWYQQILGQGPKLLIQFQNNGVVDDSQLPKDRFSAERLKGVDSTLKIQPAKLEDSAVYLCASSLDVQGRHEQYFGPGTRLTVT.

In its sample, this clone was seen once. The chain links TRBV2 to TRBJ1-1, with 7 nucleotides matching TRBD1. This CDR3 spans 15 amino acids. Germline trimming cut 4 bases from V and 2 bases from J; bases unmatched to any gene: 7. Germline V lookup: CDR1 SNHLY, CDR2 FYNNEI. In DNA form, the CDR3 reads TGTGCCAGCAGTGTTGCAGGGGGATTTAACACTGAAGCTTTCTTT. Amino acid sequence: CASSVAGGFNTEAFF.

The genes are TRBV10-2 and TRBJ2-7; tentatively, D is TRBD1 (7 bases). Per germline, CDR1 WSHSY and CDR2 SAAADI. The V end was cut by 6 bases, the J end by 5 bases, with 14 bases between. The CDR3 consists of 13 residues. The CDR3 DNA is TGCGCCAGCAGGTCCACAGGGGAGGACGAGCAGTACTTC. This translates into CASRSTGEDEQYF.

The chain joins TRBV6-5 to TRBJ2-2, with 7 bases lining up with TRBD2. The trim removed 7 bases at V and 5 bases at J, leaving 4 bases unmatched. There are 13 residues in the CDR3. Germline V gene sequence: CDR1 MNHEY, CDR2 SVGAGI. The CDR3 nucleotides read TGTGCCAGCACCGGGGGAGGGACCGGGGAGCTGTTTTTT. Protein sequence: CASTGGGTGELFF.

DNA of the CDR3: TGTGCCAGCAGCCCCGACACCGCAACTAATGAAAAACTGTTTTTT. Translating it yields CASSPDTATNEKLFF. This chain links TRBV5-4 with TRBJ1-4; D is undetermined. Per germline, CDR1 SGHNT and CDR2 YYREEE (reference sequence). V lost 4 bases and J lost 0, with 10 bases in between. CDR3 length equals 15 residues.

This chain connects TRBV4-2 to TRBJ2-3; 10 nucleotides agree with TRBD2. Trimming removed 2 bases from V and 5 bases from J; junction bases left unmatched: 19. There are 20 residues in the CDR3. Germline loops: CDR1 LGHNA, CDR2 YNFKEQ. Written as DNA, the CDR3 is TGTGCCAGCAGCCAAAAACCTTTAGCGGGAGGAGTATTGCCGTTAGATACGCAGTATTTT. As protein: CASSQKPLAGGVLPLDTQYF.

This chain joins TRBV19 and TRBJ2-3, with 12 bases fitting TRBD1. The V segment lost 5 bases and the J segment 4 bases; nucleotides outside the gene matches: 4. CDR1 and CDR2 (germline): LNHDA, SQIVND (reference sequence). The CDR3 has 15 residues. CDR3 amino acids: CASSLGQGAPDTQYF. The CDR3 bases are TGTGCCAGTAGTCTGGGACAGGGGGCCCCAGATACGCAGTATTTT.

This clone was recorded once. The DNA of the CDR3 is TGTGCCAGCATACTAGCGGGAGGATTGAATGAGCAGTTCTTC. It codes for CASILAGGLNEQFF. The chain is built from TRBV28 and TRBJ2-1; 12 bases agree with TRBD2. Germline V CDR1 and CDR2: MDHEN, SYDVKM. The CDR3 has 14 residues. J gave up 7 bases and V 7 bases, and 5 bases lay outside the gene matches.

The chain recombines TRBV10-2 with TRBJ2-1; 10 nucleotides match TRBD2. CDR1 is WSHSY and CDR2 is SAAADI in the germline V gene. The CDR3 contains 14 residues. V gave up 7 bases and J gave up 4 bases; unmatched junction bases: 4. The CDR3 sequence: CASIVAGGYNEQFF. The CDR3 coding sequence is TGCGCCAGCATTGTAGCGGGAGGATACAATGAGCAGTTCTTC.

The CDR3, as DNA: TGCAGCGTTTGGGGGACTTCCTCAACTAATGAAAAACTGTTTTTT. Translation: CSVWGTSSTNEKLFF. The chain is built from TRBV29-1 and TRBJ1-4, with a weak D call TRBD1 (5 bases). V was shortened by 5 bases and J by 0 bases, with 13 bases between the two germline ends. The CDR3 runs to 15 residues. CDR1 and CDR2 from the germline V gene are SQVTM and ANQGSEA. Full variable domain (missing parts from reference TRBV29-1 and TRBJ1-4): SAVISQKPSRDICQRGTSLTIQCQVDSQVTMMFWYRQQPGQSLTLIATANQGSEATYESGFVIDKFPISRPNLTFSTLTVSNMSPEDSSIYLCSVWGTSSTNEKLFFGSGTQLSVL.

This chain links TRBV4-1 with TRBJ2-6; TRBD1 might be the D (6 bases). The CDR3 extends over 22 amino acids. Germline CDR1 is MGHRA and CDR2 is YSYEKL. The V end was cut by 2 bases, the J end by 0 bases, with 26 bases between. CDR3 protein: CASSQRGIQGLGTRSGANVLTF. DNA for the CDR3: TGCGCCAGCAGCCAAAGGGGGATACAGGGCCTGGGTACCCGCTCTGGGGCCAACGTCCTGACTTTC.

The rearrangement joins TRBV6-1 to TRBJ1-4; D is perhaps TRBD1 (5 bases). Trimming left V 4 bases short and J 4 bases short, with 19 bases between. The CDR3 is 17 residues long. Germline loops: CDR1 MNHNS, CDR2 SASEGT. CDR3 amino acids: CASSGGGRQIFNEKLFF. In DNA, the CDR3 is TGTGCCAGCAGTGGGGGTGGAAGACAGATATTTAATGAAAAACTGTTTTTT.

CDR3 sequence reads: CASSWTAGVNYEQYF. For the CDR3, the DNA is TGTGCCAGCAGCTGGACAGCAGGGGTAAATTACGAGCAGTACTTC. J is TRBJ2-7 and V is TRBV5-6; D might be TRBD1 (6 bases). Germline V gene lookup returns CDR1 SGHDT and CDR2 YYEEEE. The CDR3 length is 15 residues. V was shortened by 3 bases and J by 4 bases, with 17 bases between the two germline ends.

This chain links TRBV5-1 with TRBJ2-1; no clear D. Germline CDR1 SGHRS, CDR2 YFSETQ. The V end was cut by 0 bases, the J end by 8 bases, with 15 bases between. The CDR3 is 15 residues long. The CDR3 DNA is TGCGCCAGCAGCTTGGGCGGCCTCTTGTTCGATGAGCAGTTCTTC. Encoded protein: CASSLGGLLFDEQFF.

J is TRBJ2-7 and V is TRBV11-2; TRBD1 matches at 8 bases. The CDR3 loop spans 15 amino acids. The V gene's germline CDR1 is SGHAT and CDR2 FQNNGV. J lost 5 bases, V lost 5 bases, and 11 bases had no gene match. For the CDR3, the DNA is TGTGCCAGCAGCCCTAGACAGGGGTTCCTCGACGAGCAGTACTTC. It is translated as CASSPRQGFLDEQYF.